These 6 T cell receptor beta chains came from one sample sequenced in a study of blood T cell repertoires in COVID-19. The repertoire was sequenced with immunoSEQ multiplex PCR; TCRdb's copy has only in-frame clones and lacks some. The table lists roughly 17,000 clones, about 81% of them singletons. The sequencing input was peripheral blood. These receptors came from a man aged 55-75 years with acute or convalescent COVID-19.

The chain joins TRBV5-1 to TRBJ1-1; TRBD1 might be the D (5 bases). CDR1 and CDR2 (germline): SGHRS, YFSETQ. V lost 4 bases, J lost 0 bases, and 19 bases lay in between. The CDR3 sequence is 17 residues long. The CDR3 DNA reads TGCGCCAGCAGCCCTCAACGACCAGGGTCGCTGAACACTGAAGCTTTCTTT. Translating gives CASSPQRPGSLNTEAFF.

The chain uses TRBV9 and TRBJ2-1, with D perhaps TRBD1 (5 bases). This CDR3 is 15 amino acids long. Deletions cut 4 bases from V and 3 bases from J, with 14 bases between. CDR1 SGDLS and CDR2 YYNGEE come from the germline V gene. CDR3: CASSFSSGYYNEQFF. CDR3 DNA: TGTGCCAGCAGCTTTTCTTCAGGGTACTACAATGAGCAGTTCTTC.

As to this clone: The sample has other DNA sequences that encode this CDR3 too. This chain links TRBV12-3 or TRBV12-4 with TRBJ2-1; perhaps TRBD1 as D (5 bases). The CDR3 sequence is 13 residues long. V dropped 5 bases and J dropped 2 bases, with 7 bases sitting between them. The CDR3 DNA reads as TGTGCCAGCAGTCCCAGGGCCTACAATGAGCAGTTCTTC. This codes for CASSPRAYNEQFF.

J is TRBJ2-2 and V is TRBV6-1; TRBD1 matches 7 bases. Germline CDR1 and CDR2: MNHNS and SASEGT. This CDR3 contains 16 residues. V lost 4 bases, J lost 4 bases, and 9 bases stayed unmatched. CDR3 bases: TGTGCCAGCAGTGCCGTGACAGGGCGGGTCACCGGGGAGCTGTTTTTT. It is translated as CASSAVTGRVTGELFF.

The J gene is TRBJ2-5, the V gene TRBV30; 8 bases match TRBD1. Looked up from germline, CDR1 is GTSNPN and CDR2 is SVGIG (reference sequence). The trim removed 5 bases at V and 2 bases at J, leaving 4 bases unmatched. The CDR3 totals 13 residues. The CDR3 sequence is CAWARDRQETQYF. The CDR3 coding sequence is TGTGCCTGGGCAAGGGACAGGCAAGAGACCCAGTACTTC.

This clone was seen only a few times. The chain joins TRBV7-2 to TRBJ1-1, with a tentative D call TRBD1 (5 bases). The CDR3 runs 16 residues. The germline V gene has CDR1 SGHTA and CDR2 FQGNSA. V shed 3 bases and J shed 0 bases, with 14 bases lying between them. CDR3 protein: CASSFLGGNMNTEAFF. CDR3 coding DNA: TGTGCCAGCAGCTTCCTCGGGGGAAACATGAACACTGAAGCTTTCTTT.